This TCR beta chain was identified in a study of blood T cell repertoires in COVID-19. The data were produced by immunoSEQ multiplex PCR, yet TCRdb's version contains in-frame clones alone and is incomplete. Counted here are roughly 190,000 clones, around 90% occurring once; the ten biggest clones make up around 2.3%. V was shortened by 3 bases and J by 7 bases, with 11 bases between the two germline ends. CDR1 and CDR2 from the germline V gene are KGHDR and SFDVKD. This CDR3 contains 14 residues. This clonotype was obtained from a woman between 25 and 40 years old who had recovered from COVID-19. Sample: PBMCs or T cells enriched from blood (not recorded which). This sequence joins TRBV24-1 and TRBJ2-2; perhaps TRBD2 as D (5 bases). CDR3 sequence (DNA): TGTGCCACCAGTGATCGGGGTAGGAACGGGGAGCTGTTTTTT. Translated: CATSDRGRNGELFF.